A single sample is the source of the 32 T cell receptor beta chains below, sequenced in a study of shared clonotypes between healthy human individuals. Data came from immunoSEQ multiplex PCR; TCRdb stores just in-frame clones and leaves some out. The top ten clones hold over 0.12% of a sample with 2,500,000 or so clones, approximately 94% of them seen once. Sequencing was performed on naive CD4+ T cells sorted from blood. Subset in this sample: CD45RA+ positively selected. Every receptor here comes from a young man in good health.

The rearrangement links TRBV7-2 to TRBJ1-1; D is unresolved. The V gene's germline CDR1 is SGHTA and CDR2 FQGNSA. This CDR3 region has 13 residues. Between the trimmed V and J ends, which lost 5 bases and 1 base, there was a span of 8 bases. CDR3 region: CASSISGNTEAFF. The CDR3 DNA is TGTGCCAGCAGCATCAGCGGGAACACTGAAGCTTTCTTT.

In regard to this clone: The junction differs from germline at one of its ends, possibly a read error. The V gene is TRBV5-1, the J gene TRBJ2-2; D gene uncertain. The CDR3 sequence is 14 residues long. Germline V gene data show CDR1 as SGHRS and CDR2 as YFSETQ. This CDR3 is CASSLGANSGELFF. CDR3 DNA: TGCGCCAGCAGCTTGGGCGCGAACTCCGGGGAGCTGTTTTTT.

The table lists this clone with a count of one. This sequence joins TRBV29-1 and TRBJ2-5, with D hard to call. The J call may be faulty, since TRBJ2-7 better matches the DNA end. In germline, CDR1 is SQVTM, CDR2 ANQGSEA. The CDR3 loop spans 11 amino acids. CDR3 region: CSAKDPGEQYF. The CDR3 DNA reads TGCAGCGCCAAAGACCCGGGCGAGCAGTACTTC.

The rearrangement uses TRBV5-8 and TRBJ2-2; 12 positions agree with TRBD1. V was clipped by 4 bases and J by 3 bases; unmatched bases: 10. CDR1 and CDR2 from the germline V gene are SGHTS and YDEGEE. There are 18 residues in the CDR3. The CDR3 here is CASSPLAGQGADTGELFF. The DNA of the CDR3 is TGTGCCAGCAGCCCCCTTGCGGGACAGGGGGCCGACACCGGGGAGCTGTTTTTT.

The chain couples TRBV5-1 to TRBJ2-3; 9 bases align to TRBD1. This CDR3 has 17 residues. The germline CDR1 and CDR2 sequences are SGHRS and YFSETQ. With V trimmed by 0 bases and J by 0 bases, 5 bases remained unmatched. Written as DNA, the CDR3 is TGCGCCAGCAGCTTGGTTCCCGGACAGGGGAGCACAGATACGCAGTATTTT. It yields the protein CASSLVPGQGSTDTQYF.

The J gene is TRBJ1-1, the V gene TRBV7-8, with D possibly matching TRBD1 (6 bases). V was shortened by 2 bases and J by 0 bases, with 16 bases between the two germline ends. The CDR3 is 17 amino acids. The germline V gene has CDR1 SGHVS and CDR2 FQNEAQ. CDR3 in DNA: TGTGCCAGCAGCTTATCATCCTTCGGGACAATGAACACTGAAGCTTTCTTT. It encodes CASSLSSFGTMNTEAFF.

The chain has TRBV10-3 and TRBJ2-7; 8 bases are shared with TRBD2. Trimming at V came to 3 bases and at J to 2 bases, leaving 6 bases not matched to a gene. This CDR3 is 15 amino acids long. The germline gives CDR1 ENHRY, CDR2 SYGVKD. CDR3 DNA sequence: TGTGCCATCAGTGATACCCGGGGGGGCACCTACGAGCAGTACTTC. Translated, it gives CAISDTRGGTYEQYF.

Details on this clone: At the DNA level, this CDR3 is encoded by other sequences in the same sample as well. The chain joins TRBV29-1 to TRBJ2-2; D uncertain. The CDR3 consists of 12 residues. Germline assignment: CDR1 SQVTM and CDR2 ANQGSEA. The ends were cut back, 8 bases at V and 2 bases at J, with 9 bases in the middle. CDR3 residues: CSFLRNTGELFF. The DNA for the CDR3 is TGCAGCTTCCTAAGAAACACCGGGGAGCTGTTTTTT.

The chain recombines TRBV11-2 with TRBJ2-5, with 8 bases identical to TRBD1. The trim removed 5 bases at V and 2 bases at J, leaving 10 bases unmatched. The CDR3 runs 16 residues. In germline, CDR1 is SGHAT, CDR2 FQNNGV. CDR3 amino acids: CASSPTGGYGQETQYF. CDR3 in DNA: TGTGCCAGCAGCCCCACAGGGGGTTATGGGCAAGAGACCCAGTACTTC.

V is TRBV25-1 and J is TRBJ2-7, with 10 nucleotides matching TRBD1. The CDR3 has 14 residues. Germline V CDR1 and CDR2: MGHDK, SYGVNS. V lost 2 bases to trimming and J lost 3 bases; unmatched junction nucleotides: 1. CDR3 amino acids: CASSEDRGHYEQYF. Here the CDR3 DNA reads TGTGCCAGCAGTGAAGACAGGGGGCACTACGAGCAGTACTTC.

The CDR3 DNA sequence: TGCGCCAGCAGCCTCCAGGCTGGCGGACAGGAGAACTATGGCTACACCTTC. Translating it yields CASSLQAGGQENYGYTF. This chain connects TRBV4-3 to TRBJ1-2, with 7 bases matching TRBD1. CDR1 LGHNA and CDR2 YSLEER come from the germline V gene. Trimming cost V 4 bases and J 2 bases; bases outside gene matches: 13. The CDR3 spans 17 residues.

CDR3 residues: CASSYGTGWTEAFF. The CDR3 DNA reads TGTGCCAGCAGTTACGGGACAGGGTGGACTGAAGCTTTCTTT. The chain is built from TRBV6-5 and TRBJ1-1, with TRBD1 matching over 9 bases. Trimming removed 2 bases from V and 5 bases from J; junction bases left unmatched: 3. Germline V gene data show CDR1 as MNHEY and CDR2 as SVGAGI. This CDR3 spans 14 amino acids.

The chain carries TRBV7-8 and TRBJ2-5; D call uncertain. CDR3 length equals 16 residues. From germline, CDR1 is SGHVS and CDR2 FQNEAQ. Trimming shortened V by 1 base and J by 2 bases, and 14 bases separated the two germline ends. The CDR3 is CASSLGMQSSQETQYF. DNA for the CDR3: TGTGCCAGCAGCTTAGGTATGCAGAGCTCTCAAGAGACCCAGTACTTC.

The rearrangement joins TRBV5-1 to TRBJ2-1; D may be TRBD1 (6 bases). The CDR3 sequence is 15 residues long. V was pared by 2 bases and J by 8 bases, with 17 bases between. Germline values: CDR1 SGHRS, CDR2 YFSETQ. Written as DNA, the CDR3 is TGCGCCAGCAGCTTTATACAGGGCAAAAATCATGAGCAGTTCTTC. This sequence encodes CASSFIQGKNHEQFF.

The CDR3 loop reads CASSPINRGHYEQYF. In nucleotides, the CDR3 is TGTGCCAGCAGTCCGATAAACAGGGGGCATTACGAGCAGTACTTC. The J gene is TRBJ2-7, the V gene TRBV6-6, with 9 bases that match TRBD1. Germline V gene sequence: CDR1 MNHNY, CDR2 SVGAGI (reference sequence). This CDR3 contains 15 residues. V lost 5 bases to trimming and J lost 4 bases; unmatched junction nucleotides: 9.

The chain recombines TRBV4-3 with TRBJ2-3, with D tentatively TRBD2 (6 bases). CDR3 size: 14 residues. The V gene's germline CDR1 is LGHNA and CDR2 YSLEER. The V end lost 1 base, the J end lost 1 base, and 6 bases lay between the germline ends. DNA of the CDR3: TGCGCCAGCAGCCAAGGGGGGGGCACAGATACGCAGTATTTT. Translation gives CASSQGGGTDTQYF.

This chain uses TRBV5-1 with TRBJ2-3; D ambiguous. In germline, CDR1 is SGHRS, CDR2 YFSETQ. V gave up 3 bases and J gave up 6 bases, with 14 bases separating them. CDR3 size: 14 residues. CDR3 in DNA: TGCGCCAGCAGCTCCAACTTACCTCCGGATACGCAGTATTTT. Protein product: CASSSNLPPDTQYF.

As for this clone: Other DNA sequences in the sample encode the same CDR3. The V call is TRBV28, the J call TRBJ1-2; D is ambiguous. Germline loops: CDR1 MDHEN, CDR2 SYDVKM. The germline V and J ends were trimmed by 1 base and 0 bases, with 9 bases remaining between them. The CDR3 loop spans 15 amino acids. DNA of the CDR3: TGTGCCAGCAGTTTATCTGGCGGGCCTAACTATGGCTACACCTTC. It codes for CASSLSGGPNYGYTF.

The chain joins TRBV14 to TRBJ1-2; D ambiguous. Germline loops: CDR1 SGHDN, CDR2 FVKESK. This CDR3 comprises 11 residues. The V and J ends lost 2 bases and 7 bases respectively, with 5 bases between them. The CDR3 spells CASSQNGGYTF. The CDR3 bases are TGTGCCAGCAGCCAAAATGGTGGCTACACCTTC.

The CDR3 DNA reads TGCGCCAGCAGCTTGGAACCTCCCAATGAGCAGTTCTTC. Residues: CASSLEPPNEQFF. V and J are TRBV5-1 and TRBJ2-1; D gene ambiguous. V was shortened by 0 bases and J by 6 bases, with 7 bases between the two germline ends. In germline, CDR1 is SGHRS, CDR2 YFSETQ. The CDR3 sequence is 13 residues long.

This rearrangement joins TRBV11-2 to TRBJ2-7, with 7 positions matching TRBD1. CDR3 length: 15 residues. Germline values: CDR1 SGHAT, CDR2 FQNNGV. V lost 5 bases to trimming and J lost 3 bases; unmatched junction nucleotides: 10. As DNA, the CDR3 is TGTGCCAGCAGCCCCCCGACAGGGACGAACTACGAGCAGTACTTC. It translates to CASSPPTGTNYEQYF. Full variable domain (outside the CDR3, taken from reference TRBV11-2 and TRBJ2-7): EAGVAQSPRYKIIEKRQSVAFWCNPISGHATLYWYQQILGQGPKLLIQFQNNGVVDDSQLPKDRFSAERLKGVDSTLKIQPAKLEDSAVYLCASSPPTGTNYEQYFGPGTRLTVT.

Worth noting for this clone: Additional DNA sequences in this sample encode the identical CDR3. This chain uses TRBV5-1 with TRBJ1-2; 7 positions match TRBD1. With 2 bases clipped from V and 6 bases from J, the junction kept 1 base outside the gene matches. This CDR3 has 12 amino acids. Germline loops: CDR1 SGHRS, CDR2 YFSETQ. CDR3 amino acids: CASSFDRDGYTF. In DNA form, the CDR3 reads TGCGCCAGCAGCTTCGACAGGGATGGCTACACCTTC.

With regard to this clone: The sample contains more than one DNA sequence encoding this CDR3. V and J are TRBV11-3 and TRBJ2-7, with D perhaps matching TRBD2 (6 bases). V was shortened by 0 bases and J by 4 bases, with 7 bases between the two germline ends. The CDR3 is 13 amino acids. In germline, CDR1 is SGHNT, CDR2 YENEEA. The CDR3 DNA is TGTGCCAGCAGCTTAGAAGGAGGGTACGAGCAGTACTTC. Its translation: CASSLEGGYEQYF.

The rearrangement uses TRBV2 and TRBJ2-2; tentative D call: TRBD1 (5 bases). Trimming cost V 7 bases and J 1 base, with 10 bases left between them. The CDR3 has 14 residues. The germline V gene has CDR1 SNHLY and CDR2 FYNNEI. CDR3 DNA: TGTGCCAGCATGGCGGACATGAACACCGGGGAGCTGTTTTTT. It specifies CASMADMNTGELFF.

The chain is built from TRBV19 and TRBJ2-7; possible D gene TRBD2, 6 bases. Germline lookup yields CDR1 LNHDA and CDR2 SQIVND (reference sequence). V lost 4 bases and J lost 1, with 14 bases in between. The CDR3 loop spans 15 amino acids. CDR3 bases: TGTGCCAGTAGTAGTGCCGGACTACCATCCTACGAGCAGTACTTC. It encodes CASSSAGLPSYEQYF.

The chain links TRBV7-3 to TRBJ1-1, with D perhaps matching TRBD1 (5 bases). The CDR3 spans 14 residues. Deletions cut 3 bases from V and 5 bases from J, with 13 bases between. From germline, CDR1 is SGHTA and CDR2 FQGTGA. The CDR3 sequence: CASSFDSRGTEAFF. CDR3 DNA sequence: TGTGCCAGCAGCTTCGACAGTAGGGGAACTGAAGCTTTCTTT.

J is TRBJ2-7 and V is TRBV6-5; 11 bases are shared with TRBD1. CDR3 length: 15 residues. Germline V CDR1 and CDR2: MNHEY, SVGAGI. Germline trimming cut 7 bases from V and 4 bases from J; bases unmatched to any gene: 9. CDR3 DNA sequence: TGTGCCAGCACCCACAGGGGGACAGGGGGGTACGAGCAGTACTTC. As protein: CASTHRGTGGYEQYF.

The rearrangement joins TRBV5-1 to TRBJ2-5; 14 nucleotides line up with TRBD2. The J call may be mistaken, given a closer DNA end match to TRBJ2-7. CDR1 is SGHRS, CDR2 YFSETQ, per germline. This CDR3 spans 19 amino acids. The CDR3 DNA follows: TGCGCCAGCAGCTTGGGAGGACTAGCGGGAGGTGGGTCGGCCTACGAGCAGTACTTC. The encoded protein is CASSLGGLAGGGSAYEQYF.

This clone was counted a few times. Other DNA sequences of this sample code for an identical CDR3. The chain combines TRBV30 with TRBJ1-1, with 7 bases lining up with TRBD1. This CDR3 has 13 amino acids. J was trimmed by 5 bases and V by 2 bases; bases with no gene match: 5. The germline CDR1 and CDR2 sequences are GTSNPN and SVGIG (reference sequence). This chain's CDR3 is CAWSKRGRTEAFF. The CDR3 nucleotides read TGTGCCTGGAGTAAAAGGGGGCGAACTGAAGCTTTCTTT.

This clone was found once. This chain links TRBV10-2 with TRBJ2-5; 9 nucleotides agree with TRBD1. The J call may not be correct, given that the DNA end is closer to TRBJ2-7. Germline CDR1 is WSHSY and CDR2 is SAAADI. The CDR3 runs 13 residues. The DNA for the CDR3 is TGCGCCAGCACTCCGGGACAGGGTTACGAGCAGTACTTC. This codes for CASTPGQGYEQYF.

The chain has TRBV5-4 and TRBJ1-4; D uncertain. Germline-derived CDR1 and CDR2 are SGHNT and YYREEE (reference sequence). V lost 4 bases to trimming and J lost 0 bases, with 10 bases between them. The CDR3 is 15 residues long. The DNA of the CDR3 is TGTGCCAGCAGCGCTGGGAGGTCAACTAATGAAAAACTGTTTTTT. It specifies CASSAGRSTNEKLFF.

J is TRBJ2-5 and V is TRBV28; 8 positions match TRBD2. The junction had 11 bases not matched to a gene; V was cut back by 3 bases and J by 5 bases. This CDR3 comprises 16 residues. Per germline, CDR1 MDHEN and CDR2 SYDVKM. The CDR3 here is CASSFGGLESRETQYF. The CDR3 DNA sequence: TGTGCCAGCAGTTTTGGGGGACTAGAAAGCCGGGAGACCCAGTACTTC.